This entry describes one T cell receptor (beta chain). Its target is unknown. From the 5' RACE reads, TCRdb called clonotypes with MiXCR, one entry per CDR3 protein. The sample has 170,000 or so distinct CDR3 sequences, roughly 23% seen once. The data originate from a study of T-cell memory formation after mild COVID-19. Study details: TCR clusters largely stayed donor specific. General study points: Contracting CD4+ clones sat mainly in CM and EM; CD8+ in EMRA.

The germline V and J ends were trimmed by 3 bases and 3 bases, with 8 bases remaining between them. The CDR3 is 13 amino acids. Germline CDR1 reads ENHRY; CDR2 reads SYGVKD. Source material: PBMCs or a T cell subset sorted from them (not recorded which). The chain joins TRBV10-3 to TRBJ1-2; D unresolved. The receptor's source is an adult woman who had mild COVID-19 (a few samples of this study predate the infection). Cell type and time point are not known. CDR3 loop: CAISEVEYYGYTF. CDR3 nucleotides: TGTGCCATCAGTGAAGTGGAATACTATGGCTACACCTTC.